This T cell receptor (beta chain) was obtained from a study of blood T cell repertoires in COVID-19. Sequencing used immunoSEQ multiplex PCR; TCRdb keeps in-frame clones, though not all of them. Of about 140,000 clones listed, about four fifths were seen once; the top ten hold approximately 9%. Sequenced material: peripheral blood. The TCR sequence derives from a young man with COVID-19, enrolled during active disease.

Here the CDR3 reads CASRGSSGRFFNEQFF. The DNA of the CDR3 is TGTGCCAGCAGAGGGTCTAGCGGGAGGTTTTTCAATGAGCAGTTCTTC. V usage is TRBV2 and J usage is TRBJ2-1; TRBD2 matches at 11 bases. V lost 6 bases and J lost 6; bases outside the gene matches: 10. The CDR3 extends over 16 amino acids. Looked up from germline, CDR1 is SNHLY and CDR2 is FYNNEI.